The T cell receptor (beta chain) under discussion was sequenced for a study of blood T cells in healthy people across ages. Donors were healthy Caucasian individuals from Russia aged roughly 6 to 90. The draw of peripheral blood yielded ten milliliters from each donor. Total RNA amounts of at least 6 micrograms were extracted per sample. A second about 7 to 11 cycle PCR used barcoded and J-beta primers. Every cDNA was tagged by a template-switch adaptor with 12 random nucleotides. TCRdb reanalysed the 5' RACE reads using MiXCR and keeps one entry per CDR3 protein. The sample contains around 1.5 million distinct CDR3 sequences, about 43% of which appear only once. The sequencing sample was made of blood. The source is a woman aged 18-29 years in good health.

CDR3 DNA sequence: TGCGCCAGCAGCTTGGGGCTAGCGGGACGGACTGAGCAGTACTTC. It translates to CASSLGLAGRTEQYF. V and J are TRBV5-1 and TRBJ2-7; TRBD2 agrees at 9 bases. The CDR3 extends over 15 amino acids. Unmatched junction bases numbered 8, after V lost 0 bases and J lost 7 bases. The germline gives CDR1 SGHRS, CDR2 YFSETQ. Full variable domain (rest looked up from reference TRBV5-1 and TRBJ2-7): KAGVTQTPRYLIKTRGQQVTLSCSPISGHRSVSWYQQTPGQGLQFLFEYFSETQRNKGNFPGRFSGRQFSNSRSEMNVSTLELGDSALYLCASSLGLAGRTEQYFGPGTRLTVT.